This T cell receptor (beta chain) emerged from a study of CD8 T cells in Susac syndrome. With random hexamers, roughly 0.5 to 1 ug RNA was reverse transcribed. TCRdb re-derived calls from the immunoSEQ multiplex PCR reads in MiXCR, one entry per CDR3 protein. This sample has hundreds of thousands of distinct CDR3 sequences, with about 94% found just once. Study-wide findings and caveats: As the study acknowledged, the number of individuals in its TCR sequencing and HLA analysis was relatively small.

Negative isolation was used for CD8+ and CD4+ T cells, and FACS enrichment was applied to TEMRA cells. Germline assignment: CDR1 MGHRA and CDR2 YSYEKL. V lost 4 bases to trimming and J lost 4 bases; unmatched junction nucleotides: 7. The CDR3 is 15 residues long. Comments on this clonotype: Its antigen is as yet unknown.

Sequenced: CD8+ T cells from PBMCs. The source of this sequence is a human donor with multiple sclerosis. The chain recombines TRBV4-1 with TRBJ2-1, with 7 bases lining up with TRBD1. This CDR3 is CASSPTDRNYNEQFF. The DNA of the CDR3 is TGCGCCAGCAGCCCCACGGACAGGAATTACAATGAGCAGTTCTTC.